What follows are 29 T cell receptor beta chains derived from one specimen sequenced in a study of cytomegalovirus exposure and HLA in healthy donors. The PCR ran on 60 Vbeta and 13 Jbeta primers. Generated by immunoSEQ multiplex PCR, the TCRdb table keeps only in-frame clones and is missing some. The data hold roughly 160,000 clones, with roughly 81% observed a single time. The sequenced sample consisted of PBMCs. These receptors originate from a woman aged 50 to 60 in good health and CMV-seronegative.

DNA for the CDR3: TGTGCCAGCAGTCCCCGGACAGGGAGGGCTTTCTTT. It specifies CASSPRTGRAFF. The rearrangement links TRBV6-5 to TRBJ1-1; 8 bases map to TRBD1. This CDR3 is built from 12 residues. V lost 5 bases to trimming and J lost 11 bases; unmatched junction nucleotides: 7. Per germline, CDR1 MNHEY and CDR2 SVGAGI.

This clone was counted between two and nine times. The CDR3 DNA is TGTGCCAGCAGCTTATCTAGCGGGAGCGCCGGGGAGCTGTTTTTT. It encodes CASSLSSGSAGELFF. This chain uses TRBV5-4 with TRBJ2-2, with 10 bases aligning to TRBD2. The germline gives CDR1 SGHNT, CDR2 YYREEE (reference sequence). The CDR3 covers 15 residues. V lost 2 bases and J lost 6; bases outside the gene matches: 4.

CDR3 coding DNA: TGTGCCAGCAGCCGGGGACAAATCAATCAGCCCCAGCATTTT. The encoded protein is CASSRGQINQPQHF. The chain recombines TRBV7-9 with TRBJ1-5; possible D gene TRBD1, 6 bases. Germline CDR1 reads SEHNR; CDR2 reads FQNEAQ (reference sequence). V gave up 5 bases and J gave up 3 bases, with 11 bases separating them. The CDR3 length is 14 residues.

The CDR3 protein is CASSYASGYNEQFF. As DNA, the CDR3 is TGTGCCAGCAGTTATGCTAGCGGTTACAATGAGCAGTTCTTC. The chain recombines TRBV6-5 with TRBJ2-1; 7 bases map to TRBD2. Trimming removed 3 bases from V and 4 bases from J; junction bases left unmatched: 3. The CDR3 is made up of 14 amino acids. The germline CDR1 and CDR2 sequences are MNHEY and SVGAGI.

The chain couples TRBV18 to TRBJ2-3; D is unclear. V lost 3 bases and J lost 4, with 8 bases in between. Germline V CDR1 and CDR2: KGHSH, LQKENI. This CDR3 region has 13 residues. DNA of the CDR3: TGTGCCAGCTCACCCCGAAGCTCAGATACGCAGTATTTT. This sequence encodes CASSPRSSDTQYF.

The rearrangement uses TRBV10-3 and TRBJ2-6, with no clear D. The germline CDR1 and CDR2 sequences are ENHRY and SYGVKD. The CDR3 extends over 17 amino acids. Trimming shortened V by 0 bases and J by 0 bases, and 9 bases separated the two germline ends. In nucleotides, the CDR3 is TGTGCCATCAGTGAGTCGAAACCGGGCTCTGGGGCCAACGTCCTGACTTTC. It specifies CAISESKPGSGANVLTF.

The chain carries TRBV10-3 and TRBJ2-7; the D gene is possibly TRBD1 (6 bases). The V gene's germline CDR1 is ENHRY and CDR2 SYGVKD. The CDR3 length is 15 residues. V lost 2 bases, J lost 4 bases, and 15 bases lay in between. The CDR3 sequence: CAISEPTQGIYEQYF. Here the CDR3 DNA reads TGTGCCATCAGTGAGCCGACCCAGGGGATTTACGAGCAGTACTTC.

V gene TRBV18 combines with J gene TRBJ2-3; TRBD2 might be the D (5 bases). The V end lost 4 bases, the J end lost 1 base, and 15 bases lay between the germline ends. The CDR3 loop spans 16 amino acids. Germline loops: CDR1 KGHSH, CDR2 LQKENI. CDR3 loop: CASSLTAPGGTDTQYF. CDR3 DNA sequence: TGTGCCAGCTCACTGACGGCACCCGGGGGCACAGATACGCAGTATTTT.

This clone was seen a single time. The chain carries TRBV7-2 and TRBJ2-5; tentatively, D is TRBD1 (7 bases). Judging by the DNA end, TRBJ2-7 fits better; the J call may be wrong. This CDR3 region has 14 residues. Germline assignment: CDR1 SGHTA and CDR2 FQGNSA. CDR3 coding DNA: TGTGCCAGCAGCCCCCGGGGGACAGTCTACGAGCAGTACTTC. Protein product: CASSPRGTVYEQYF.

This clone has just a few counts. The chain couples TRBV5-5 to TRBJ1-2; the D gene is possibly TRBD1 (6 bases). Germline-derived CDR1 and CDR2 are SGHKS and YYEKEE (reference sequence). The CDR3 has 15 residues. V was pared by 2 bases and J by 7 bases, with 18 bases between. The CDR3 spells CASSLGTQGLGGYTF. The CDR3 DNA sequence: TGTGCCAGCAGCTTAGGGACACAAGGTTTAGGTGGCTACACCTTC. The complete variable domain, with remaining parts taken from reference TRBV5-5 and TRBJ1-2, reads DAGVTQSPTHLIKTRGQQVTLRCSPISGHKSVSWYQQVLGQGPQFIFQYYEKEERGRGNFPDRFSARQFPNYSSELNVNALLLGDSALYLCASSLGTQGLGGYTFGSGTRLTVV.

This chain uses TRBV11-1 with TRBJ1-2; TRBD1 agrees at 7 bases. CDR1 and CDR2 from the germline V gene are SGHAT and FQDESV (reference sequence). The CDR3 totals 14 residues. The ends lost 3 bases at V and 4 bases at J; junction bases unmatched: 5. Here the CDR3 DNA reads TGTGCCAGCAGCTTGGGGGACAGTTCCTATGGCTACACCTTC. It yields the protein CASSLGDSSYGYTF.

V gene TRBV5-1 combines with J gene TRBJ1-2, with D possibly TRBD1 on 5 matching bases. Trimming left V 4 bases short and J 5 bases short, with 12 bases between. From germline, CDR1 is SGHRS and CDR2 YFSETQ. The CDR3 runs 13 residues. CDR3 in DNA: TGCGCCAGCAGCGGCGGGACGGGGTATGGCTACACCTTC. Its translation: CASSGGTGYGYTF.

This clone was counted between two and nine times. Germline and junction disagree at one end, which may indicate a read error. The chain recombines TRBV7-9 with TRBJ2-7, with 10 bases lining up with TRBD1. This CDR3 has 14 amino acids. Germline V gene lookup returns CDR1 SEHNR and CDR2 FQNEAQ (reference sequence). CDR3 sequence: CSSSSGTGDYEQYF. The DNA for the CDR3 is TGTTCCAGCAGCTCCGGGACAGGGGACTACGAGCAGTACTTC.

The J gene is TRBJ2-5, the V gene TRBV6-6, with 10 bases fitting TRBD2. The J call may be mistaken, given a closer DNA end match to TRBJ2-7. This CDR3 region has 15 residues. CDR1 is MNHNY, CDR2 SVGAGI, per germline (reference sequence). DNA for the CDR3: TGTGCCAGCAGTTACGAAGCGGGGGGGCTGGTCGAGCAGTACTTC. The encoded protein is CASSYEAGGLVEQYF.

The CDR3 sequence: CAISVPSGQGATNEQFF. In nucleotides, the CDR3 is TGTGCCATCAGTGTGCCCTCCGGACAGGGGGCGACGAATGAGCAGTTCTTC. The gene calls are TRBV10-3 and TRBJ2-1, with 11 bases that match TRBD1. Unmatched junction bases numbered 12, after V lost 4 bases and J lost 7 bases. Germline CDR1 is ENHRY and CDR2 is SYGVKD. The CDR3 length is 17 residues.

The chain is built from TRBV2 and TRBJ2-1, with TRBD1 identical over 9 bases. J was trimmed by 7 bases and V by 3 bases; bases with no gene match: 10. Germline V lookup: CDR1 SNHLY, CDR2 FYNNEI. This CDR3 contains 16 residues. DNA of the CDR3: TGTGCCAGCAGTGACGAGACAGGGGGTATAGGAAATGAGCAGTTCTTC. Translating gives CASSDETGGIGNEQFF.

The V call is TRBV7-2, the J call TRBJ2-5, with a weak D call TRBD1 (6 bases). Germline V gives CDR1 SGHTA, CDR2 FQGNSA. The V end was cut by 5 bases, the J end by 5 bases, with 9 bases between. This CDR3 contains 12 residues. CDR3 nucleotide sequence: TGTGCCAGCAGCACAGGGTACGAGACCCAGTACTTC. Translating it yields CASSTGYETQYF. The full variable domain, completed using reference TRBV7-2 and TRBJ2-5, is GAGVSQSPSNKVTEKGKDVELRCDPISGHTALYWYRQSLGQGLEFLIYFQGNSAPDKSGLPSDRFSAERTGGSVSTLTIQRTQQEDSAVYLCASSTGYETQYFGPGTRLLVL.

The chain is built from TRBV4-1 and TRBJ1-2; 10 nucleotides match TRBD1. This CDR3 comprises 16 residues. Germline trimming cut 2 bases from V and 5 bases from J; bases unmatched to any gene: 8. Germline V lookup: CDR1 MGHRA, CDR2 YSYEKL. Written as DNA, the CDR3 is TGCGCCAGCAGCCAACTCGCGGGGACAGGGGTTTATGGCTACACCTTC. Translated: CASSQLAGTGVYGYTF.

This clone was picked up a small number of times. The CDR3 DNA sequence: TGCAGTGCTACTGTTTCCAGGGAAGCTTTCTTT. It is translated as CSATVSREAFF. The rearrangement joins TRBV20-1 to TRBJ1-1, with D uncertain. V lost 4 bases to trimming and J lost 8 bases, with 11 bases between them. CDR1 DFQATT and CDR2 SNEGSKA come from the germline V gene (reference sequence). The CDR3 totals 11 residues.

The CDR3 reads CASSLDLGSYGYTF. In DNA form, the CDR3 reads TGTGCCAGCAGCTTAGATTTGGGGAGCTATGGCTACACCTTC. J is TRBJ1-2 and V is TRBV11-2; D is unclear. The length of the CDR3 is 14 residues. Per the germline V gene, CDR1 is SGHAT and CDR2 is FQNNGV. Trimming took 0 bases from V and 4 from J, leaving 9 bases between them.

This sequence joins TRBV7-9 and TRBJ2-5; 8 nucleotides agree with TRBD2. Germline assignment: CDR1 SEHNR and CDR2 FQNEAQ (reference sequence). There are 15 residues in the CDR3. With V trimmed by 5 bases and J by 2 bases, 7 bases remained unmatched. CDR3 sequence (DNA): TGTGCCAGCAGCGTCGGACTAGCAGATCAAGAGACCCAGTACTTC. It encodes CASSVGLADQETQYF.

With regard to this clone: Since no conserved phenylalanine or tryptophan closes the CDR3, a read error is the likely cause. The chain couples TRBV5-5 to TRBJ2-7; 10 bases fit TRBD2. The V gene end was trimmed by 4 bases and the J gene end by 5 bases; junction bases not matched to a gene: 6. This CDR3 is built from 14 residues. From germline, CDR1 is SGHKS and CDR2 YYEKEE (reference sequence). The DNA for the CDR3 is TGTGCCAGCAGCAATCAGCGGGGGGGCGACGAGCAGTACCTC. This encodes CASSNQRGGDEQYL.

This clone occurred once. This chain uses TRBV2 with TRBJ2-5, with 11 bases that match TRBD2. The J segment lost 6 bases and the V segment lost 1 base, leaving 4 bases of the junction unmatched. Germline V gene lookup returns CDR1 SNHLY and CDR2 FYNNEI. This CDR3 contains 15 residues. CDR3 DNA: TGTGCCAGCAGTGAAGGACTAGCGGGACGGAAGACCCAGTACTTC. Protein sequence: CASSEGLAGRKTQYF.

V usage is TRBV5-1 and J usage is TRBJ2-2; the match to TRBD2 covers 12 bases. Germline-derived CDR1 and CDR2 are SGHRS and YFSETQ. The trim removed 3 bases at V and 3 bases at J, leaving 3 bases unmatched. The CDR3 extends over 16 amino acids. The CDR3 here is CASSYLAGGHTGELFF. The CDR3 DNA is TGCGCCAGCAGCTACCTAGCGGGAGGGCACACCGGGGAGCTGTTTTTT.

The chain is built from TRBV9 and TRBJ2-7; perhaps TRBD1 as D (6 bases). The V and J ends lost 2 bases and 0 bases respectively, with 21 bases between them. Germline CDR1 and CDR2: SGDLS and YYNGEE. CDR3 size: 18 residues. CDR3 nucleotide sequence: TGTGCCAGCAGCGTCAACCCTATCTTGACAGGCAGCTCCTACGAGCAGTACTTC. Its translation is CASSVNPILTGSSYEQYF.

The gene calls are TRBV7-8 and TRBJ1-5; 11 bases match TRBD1. This CDR3 is built from 21 residues. The junction had 19 bases not matched to a gene; V was cut back by 6 bases and J by 0 bases. Per germline, CDR1 SGHVS and CDR2 FQNEAQ. Here the CDR3 reads CASSSDRGHQGILYSNQPQHF. In DNA, the CDR3 is TGTGCCAGCAGTTCGGACAGGGGGCACCAAGGAATTCTTTATAGCAATCAGCCCCAGCATTTT.

J is TRBJ1-1 and V is TRBV12-5, with D unresolved. The CDR3 sequence is 13 residues long. From germline, CDR1 is LGHNT and CDR2 FRNRAP. Trimming took 2 bases from V and 0 from J, leaving 4 bases between them. The CDR3 bases are TGTGCTAGTGGTTTGCGGGTGAACACTGAAGCTTTCTTT. Protein product: CASGLRVNTEAFF.

The chain joins TRBV7-8 to TRBJ1-4, with D unclear. V gave up 6 bases and J gave up 0 bases, with 11 bases separating them. The CDR3 extends over 15 amino acids. The V gene's germline CDR1 is SGHVS and CDR2 FQNEAQ. The CDR3 loop is CASRSTSATNEKLFF. The DNA of the CDR3 is TGTGCCAGCAGGTCAACATCTGCAACTAATGAAAAACTGTTTTTT. Using reference TRBV7-8 and TRBJ1-4 for the parts outside the CDR3, the full variable domain is GAGVSQSPRYKVAKRGQDVALRCDPISGHVSLFWYQQALGQGPEFLTYFQNEAQLDKSGLPSDRFFAERPEGSVSTLKIQRTQQEDSAVYLCASRSTSATNEKLFFGSGTQLSVL.

V and J are TRBV29-1 and TRBJ2-2; 8 positions match TRBD2. Trimming cost V 7 bases and J 4 bases; bases outside gene matches: 8. The CDR3 is made up of 14 amino acids. Germline lookup yields CDR1 SQVTM and CDR2 ANQGSEA. For the CDR3, the DNA is TGCAGCGCGGGGCGGGCGGGGGGCACCGGGGAGCTGTTTTTT. This encodes CSAGRAGGTGELFF.